Listed here are 5 T cell receptor beta chains from one sample, sequenced in a study of T cell repertoires in cytomegalovirus infection (dated by TCRdb to about 2019). Sequencing relied on an Illumina HiSeq 1500. The raw public data were reprocessed by TCRdb itself: fastp quality trimming at Q25, MiXCR clonotype calling, in-frame beta chains only. Duplicate CDR3 protein sequences are folded into a single record with the most common DNA and genes. This sample holds a few hundred thousand distinct CDR3 sequences; 15% to 20% were observed only once. The ten largest make up approximately 51% of the sample. Source material: CD8+ T cells from PBMCs. The source of these receptors is a human donor in good health (CMV status not recorded). Some clones in this sample may be carry-over from other donors' samples.

The chain joins TRBV27 to TRBJ1-5; weak D call: TRBD1 (5 bases). CDR3 length: 15 amino acids. The V and J ends lost 6 bases and 5 bases respectively, with 17 bases between them. CDR1 MNHEY and CDR2 SMNVEV come from the germline V gene (reference sequence). CDR3 region: CASSRIGGVDQPQHF. The CDR3 DNA sequence: TGTGCCAGCAGCAGAATTGGGGGAGTGGATCAGCCCCAGCATTTT.

The chain carries TRBV20-1 and TRBJ2-1, with 11 bases fitting TRBD2. CDR3 length: 18 residues. V was clipped by 3 bases and J by 6 bases; unmatched bases: 16. From germline, CDR1 is DFQATT and CDR2 SNEGSKA (reference sequence). The CDR3 DNA reads TGCAGTGCTAGTCTCGCCCTTCCCCTAGCGGGGGGCTTCAATGAGCAGTTCTTC. Translation gives CSASLALPLAGGFNEQFF.

V is TRBV6-5 and J is TRBJ2-7; tentative D call: TRBD1 (6 bases). V was pared by 0 bases and J by 9 bases, with 12 bases between. The germline V gene has CDR1 MNHEY and CDR2 SVGAGI. The CDR3 extends over 13 amino acids. Written as DNA, the CDR3 is TGTGCCAGCAGTTACTCGTCAGGGGAAATGCAGTACTTC. Amino acids: CASSYSSGEMQYF.

This clonotype has only a few counts. The V call is TRBV6-2 or TRBV6-3, the J call TRBJ2-5; 9 nucleotides agree with TRBD2. After removal of 7 bases from V and 3 bases from J, the junction contained 6 bases not matched to a gene. CDR3 length: 14 amino acids. CDR1 is MNHEY, CDR2 SVGEGT, per germline. CDR3 nucleotides: TGTGCCAGCACCCGACTAGCGGACGAAGAGACCCAGTACTTC. This translates into CASTRLADEETQYF.

DNA for the CDR3: TGCAGCGTTGAAGATATTGGGGACGAGCAGTACTTC. It encodes CSVEDIGDEQYF. The rearrangement links TRBV29-1 to TRBJ2-7; the D is unclear. CDR3 size: 12 residues. Germline lookup yields CDR1 SQVTM and CDR2 ANQGSEA. The ends were cut back, 0 bases at V and 5 bases at J, with 8 bases in the middle.